This T cell receptor (beta chain) was captured in a study of blood T cell repertoires in COVID-19. Study details: Material from acute and convalescent COVID-19 was sourced from the United States, Italy and Spain. The cDNA or gDNA used as material had been derived from T cells, B-cell-depleted T cells, or PBMCs.

CDR3 length: 16 amino acids. With 3 bases removed from V and 0 bases from J, the gap between germline ends came to 14 bases. CDR1 is SGHRS, CDR2 YFSETQ, per germline. Authors' processing steps: The authors estimated nucleated cell counts from reference gene primer amplification. Produced via immunoSEQ multiplex PCR; TCRdb's table is partial and in-frame only. V and J calls plus clone size are reproduced from that table; the DNA served to infer D and trimming. The sample lists under 85,000 clones, 88% occurring once. The sequence derives from a man between 70 and 80 years old with acute or convalescent COVID-19. The specimen sequenced was peripheral blood. This chain connects TRBV5-1 to TRBJ2-3; possible D gene TRBD1, 6 bases. The CDR3 DNA reads as TGCGCCAGCAGCTCCGGACAGCCCTCTAGCACAGATACGCAGTATTTT. Translated, it gives CASSSGQPSSTDTQYF.